This is a list of T cell receptor beta chains from one sample in a study of blood T cell repertoires in COVID-19. Sequencing was performed with immunoSEQ multiplex PCR; in TCRdb, only in-frame clones are kept and a portion is missing. The profile covers about 160,000 clones, with about 88% appearing a single time and roughly a sixth taken by the ten largest. The sequencing sample was made of peripheral blood. Every receptor here comes from a man in his 60s with active or convalescent COVID-19. The CDR3 runs from the conserved cysteine through the conserved F or W. A D gene is named only where the DNA matches it firmly. The size field is filled for only some rows; it gives once, few, many or a size class.

CDR3aa: CASSQGGGGTPLHF
CDR3nt: TGTGCCAGCAGCCAAGGAGGGGGGGGCACACCCCTCCACTTT
d_gene: NA
abundance: NA
v_gene: TRBV7-8
j_gene: TRBJ1-6

CDR3aa: CASSPMTGWVNEQFF
CDR3nt: TGTGCCAGCAGCCCTATGACAGGGTGGGTAAATGAGCAGTTCTTC
d_gene: TRBD1
abundance: NA
v_gene: TRBV14
j_gene: TRBJ2-1

CDR3aa: CASSVESGIGYTF
CDR3nt: TGTGCCAGCAGCGTAGAAAGCGGCATTGGCTACACCTTC
d_gene: NA
abundance: NA
v_gene: TRBV9
j_gene: TRBJ1-2

CDR3aa: CASSFQTGVMNTEAFF
CDR3nt: TGTGCCAGCAGCTTTCAGACAGGGGTTATGAACACTGAAGCTTTCTTT
d_gene: TRBD1
abundance: NA
v_gene: TRBV5-8
j_gene: TRBJ1-1

CDR3aa: CASSLASFFGANYGYTF
CDR3nt: TGTGCCAGCAGCTTAGCATCATTTTTTGGAGCTAACTATGGCTACACCTTC
d_gene: NA
abundance: NA
v_gene: TRBV7-2
j_gene: TRBJ1-2

CDR3aa: CASSLDVTGASGYTF
CDR3nt: TGCGCCAGCAGCTTGGACGTGACAGGGGCCTCCGGCTACACCTTC
d_gene: TRBD1
abundance: once
v_gene: TRBV5-1
j_gene: TRBJ1-2

CDR3aa: CASSRGIRDQPQHF
CDR3nt: TGTGCCAGTAGTAGAGGGATTCGGGATCAGCCCCAGCATTTT
d_gene: NA
abundance: NA
v_gene: TRBV19
j_gene: TRBJ1-5

CDR3aa: CASSRLTSQTQYF
CDR3nt: TGTGCCAGCAGTCGATTGACTAGCCAGACCCAGTACTTC
d_gene: TRBD2
abundance: once
v_gene: TRBV5-4
j_gene: TRBJ2-5

CDR3aa: CASRDSDVLYTGELFF
CDR3nt: TGTGCCAGTAGGGACTCGGATGTCCTCTACACCGGGGAGCTGTTTTTT
d_gene: NA
abundance: NA
v_gene: TRBV27
j_gene: TRBJ2-2

CDR3aa: CASSFYGQPRTSSSYEQYF
CDR3nt: TGCGCCAGCAGCTTTTACGGACAGCCCAGAACATCGAGCTCCTACGAGCAGTACTTC
d_gene: NA
abundance: NA
v_gene: TRBV5-1
j_gene: TRBJ2-7

CDR3aa: CASSFDYSNTGELFF
CDR3nt: TGTGCCAGCAGCTTCGACTATTCGAACACCGGGGAGCTGTTTTTT
d_gene: NA
abundance: once
v_gene: TRBV7-6
j_gene: TRBJ2-2

CDR3aa: CASRSPALGGHEQYF
CDR3nt: TGTGCCAGCAGATCCCCAGCTCTTGGGGGCCACGAGCAGTACTTC
d_gene: NA
abundance: once
v_gene: TRBV6-6
j_gene: TRBJ2-7

CDR3aa: CASSLDPGTYEQYF
CDR3nt: TGTGCCAGCAGCTTAGACCCGGGTACCTACGAGCAGTACTTC
d_gene: NA
abundance: NA
v_gene: TRBV7-9
j_gene: TRBJ2-7

CDR3aa: CSVEGPGTGESSYGYTF
CDR3nt: TGCAGCGTTGAAGGCCCCGGGACAGGGGAATCTAGCTATGGCTACACCTTC
d_gene: TRBD1
abundance: NA
v_gene: TRBV29-1
j_gene: TRBJ1-2

CDR3aa: CASSPSRAYEQYF
CDR3nt: TGTGCCAGCTCACCGAGTCGAGCTTACGAGCAGTACTTC
d_gene: NA
abundance: NA
v_gene: TRBV18
j_gene: TRBJ2-7

CDR3aa: CASRQGGAYEQYF
CDR3nt: TGTGCCAGCAGACAGGGGGGAGCCTACGAGCAGTACTTC
d_gene: TRBD1
abundance: NA
v_gene: TRBV12-3/TRBV12-4
j_gene: TRBJ2-7

CDR3aa: CASSPQAGGVSDTQYF
CDR3nt: TGTGCCAGCTCACCCCAAGCGGGGGGGGTATCAGATACGCAGTATTTT
d_gene: TRBD2
abundance: NA
v_gene: TRBV18
j_gene: TRBJ2-3

CDR3aa: CASRGFDEKLFF
CDR3nt: TGTGCCAGCCGGGGGTTCGATGAAAAACTGTTTTTT
d_gene: NA
abundance: few
v_gene: TRBV12-3/TRBV12-4
j_gene: TRBJ1-4

CDR3aa: CASSPLGSSYNSPLHF
CDR3nt: TGCGCCAGCAGCCCCCTCGGGAGCTCCTATAATTCACCCCTCCACTTT
d_gene: NA
abundance: NA
v_gene: TRBV5-1
j_gene: TRBJ1-6

CDR3aa: CAWSVLGRGSTDTQYF
CDR3nt: TGTGCCTGGAGTGTACTCGGTAGGGGGAGCACAGATACGCAGTATTTT
d_gene: NA
abundance: NA
v_gene: TRBV30
j_gene: TRBJ2-3

CDR3aa: CASSPPGQGYGEQFF
CDR3nt: TGTGCCAGCAGCCCCCCGGGACAGGGATATGGTGAGCAGTTCTTC
d_gene: TRBD1
abundance: NA
v_gene: TRBV3-1/TRBV3-2
j_gene: TRBJ2-1

CDR3aa: CASSRSIGDSLSGANVLTF
CDR3nt: TGCGCCAGCAGTCGGAGCATCGGGGACAGCCTCTCTGGGGCCAACGTCCTGACTTTC
d_gene: TRBD1
abundance: NA
v_gene: TRBV23-1
j_gene: TRBJ2-6

CDR3aa: CASSPAGGSNQPQHF
CDR3nt: TGTGCCAGCTCACCAGCGGGTGGCAGCAATCAGCCCCAGCATTTT
d_gene: NA
abundance: once
v_gene: TRBV18
j_gene: TRBJ1-5

CDR3aa: CASSPEGASHTDTQYF
CDR3nt: TGTGCCAGCAGCCCTGAGGGAGCTTCTCACACAGATACGCAGTATTTT
d_gene: NA
abundance: NA
v_gene: TRBV7-7
j_gene: TRBJ2-3

CDR3aa: CASSGYRGNSGNTIYF
CDR3nt: TGTGCCAGCAGTGGTTACAGGGGGAACTCTGGAAACACCATATATTTT
d_gene: TRBD1
abundance: NA
v_gene: TRBV6-1
j_gene: TRBJ1-3

CDR3aa: CASSARDRKETQYF
CDR3nt: TGTGCCAGTAGTGCACGGGACAGAAAAGAGACCCAGTACTTC
d_gene: TRBD1
abundance: NA
v_gene: TRBV19
j_gene: TRBJ2-5

CDR3aa: CASSPGQNRNEQFF
CDR3nt: TGTGCCAGCAGCCCTGGACAGAACCGCAATGAGCAGTTCTTC
d_gene: NA
abundance: once
v_gene: TRBV5-5
j_gene: TRBJ2-1

CDR3aa: CAIRPGQNTEAFF
CDR3nt: TGTGCCATCAGGCCGGGACAGAACACTGAAGCTTTCTTT
d_gene: NA
abundance: NA
v_gene: TRBV10-3
j_gene: TRBJ1-1

CDR3aa: CASSDRYRTGYEQYF
CDR3nt: TGTGCCAGCAGTGATCGGTATAGGACAGGGTACGAGCAGTACTTC
d_gene: TRBD1
abundance: NA
v_gene: TRBV25-1
j_gene: TRBJ2-7

CDR3aa: CASSEVMGLQETQYF
CDR3nt: TGTGCCAGCAGTGAAGTAATGGGGCTCCAAGAGACCCAGTACTTC
d_gene: NA
abundance: NA
v_gene: TRBV6-1
j_gene: TRBJ2-5

CDR3aa: CASSRSSGSVRDEQFF
CDR3nt: TGCGCCAGCAGCCGCTCTAGCGGATCTGTTAGGGATGAGCAGTTCTTC
d_gene: TRBD2
abundance: once
v_gene: TRBV5-1
j_gene: TRBJ2-1

CDR3aa: CASSLRGKENIQYF
CDR3nt: TGTGCCAGCAGCTTGAGGGGAAAAGAGAACATTCAGTACTTC
d_gene: NA
abundance: NA
v_gene: TRBV5-4
j_gene: TRBJ2-4

CDR3aa: CASSLESGVSANSPLHF
CDR3nt: TGTGCCAGCAGCTTAGAATCAGGGGTATCTGCTAATTCACCCCTCCACTTT
d_gene: NA
abundance: NA
v_gene: TRBV7-8
j_gene: TRBJ1-6

CDR3aa: CASSLGRSGGPYEQYF
CDR3nt: TGTGCCAGCAGCTTAGGGCGCAGCGGGGGACCCTACGAGCAGTACTTC
d_gene: TRBD2
abundance: few
v_gene: TRBV7-9
j_gene: TRBJ2-7

CDR3aa: CASSLDPTGNTEAFF
CDR3nt: TGTGCCAGCAGCTTAGATCCGACGGGGAACACTGAAGCTTTCTTT
d_gene: NA
abundance: NA
v_gene: TRBV11-2
j_gene: TRBJ1-1